This TCR beta chain was found in a study of blood T cell repertoires in COVID-19. Libraries were prepared by immunoSEQ multiplex PCR; TCRdb keeps only in-frame clonotypes and omits some of them. The sample lists some 530,000 clones, around 85% seen once, with 8% to 9.5% in the top ten. The CDR3 covers 15 residues. Germline V gives CDR1 SGDLS, CDR2 YYNGEE. The J segment lost 2 bases and the V segment lost 4 bases, leaving 5 bases of the junction unmatched. Adults between roughly 18 and 90 years of age took part from 24 US areas. Donors in Cohort 3 who had recovered were those with two negative PCRs, healthcare professional clearance, or resolution of their symptoms.

The clonotype was recovered from a woman aged 55 to 70 who had recovered from COVID-19. Sequenced sample: PBMCs or T cells enriched from blood (not recorded which). The chain joins TRBV9 to TRBJ2-1; 8 bases map to TRBD2. The CDR3 reads CASSPLGGAYNEQFF. The CDR3, as DNA: TGTGCCAGCAGCCCCCTCGGGGGGGCCTACAATGAGCAGTTCTTC.